These 28 T cell receptor beta chains originate from one sample sequenced in a study of somatic mutations in cytotoxic T cells in rheumatoid arthritis. The protocol was immunoSEQ multiplex PCR, while the TCRdb copy is restricted to in-frame clones and leaves out a portion. The repertoire holds about 15,000 clones, with under 80% as singletons. The sample comprised CD8+ T cells sorted from blood. Receptor source: an adult with rheumatoid arthritis.

J is TRBJ2-7 and V is TRBV5-1, with D possibly TRBD1 on 6 matching bases. The CDR3 is 14 residues long. V was clipped by 4 bases and J by 2 bases, with 13 bases between them. The germline CDR1 and CDR2 sequences are SGHRS and YFSETQ. The CDR3 region has the DNA TGCGCCAGCAGCCATCGGGACACCCCCTACGAGCAGTACTTC. Encoded protein: CASSHRDTPYEQYF.

The chain joins TRBV19 to TRBJ1-1; 9 bases align to TRBD1. The CDR3 covers 15 residues. Trimming removed 9 bases from V and 3 bases from J; junction bases left unmatched: 11. The germline V gene encodes CDR1 LNHDA and CDR2 SQIVND (reference sequence). CDR3 in DNA: TGTGCCAGCCTGATCGGGACAGGGCAGGACACTGAAGCTTTCTTT. Residues: CASLIGTGQDTEAFF.

V gene TRBV6-1 combines with J gene TRBJ1-2, with no clear D. Per the germline V gene, CDR1 is MNHNS and CDR2 is SASEGT. The CDR3 is 18 amino acids. Trimming removed 1 base at V and 2 bases at J, with 20 bases between. CDR3 DNA sequence: TGTGCCAGCAGTGAAGAATTCTGGGTAGGCAGGACGAACTATGGCTACACCTTC. It encodes CASSEEFWVGRTNYGYTF.

V is TRBV11-2 and J is TRBJ2-1; 8 bases map to TRBD2. The length of the CDR3 is 15 residues. V trimming: 2 bases; J trimming: 2 bases; junction bases outside the gene matches: 2. Germline V CDR1 and CDR2: SGHAT, FQNNGV. The CDR3 nucleotides are TGTGCCAGCAGCTTATTAGCGGGAACCTACAATGAGCAGTTCTTC. Its translation is CASSLLAGTYNEQFF.

The chain has TRBV28 and TRBJ2-2; D may be TRBD1 or TRBD2 (7 bases each). With 6 bases removed from V and 6 bases from J, the gap between germline ends came to 17 bases. From germline, CDR1 is MDHEN and CDR2 SYDVKM. This CDR3 has 15 amino acids. The CDR3 sequence: CASRPTRGGAGELFF. In nucleotides, the CDR3 is TGTGCCAGCAGGCCCACCAGGGGGGGGGCCGGGGAGCTGTTTTTT.

This clone was picked up a small number of times. The chain couples TRBV11-2 to TRBJ1-1; a weak D match, TRBD1 (6 bases). Between the trimmed V and J ends, which lost 6 bases and 4 bases, there was a span of 15 bases. CDR1 is SGHAT and CDR2 is FQNNGV in the germline V gene. The CDR3 spans 14 residues. CDR3 DNA sequence: TGTGCCAGCAGGGAAACAGGGTCGGGCACTGAAGCTTTCTTT. It codes for CASRETGSGTEAFF.

This chain uses TRBV6-5 with TRBJ2-7; TRBD2 is a possible D gene (6 bases). The CDR3 has 14 residues. Trimming shortened V by 4 bases and J by 0 bases, and 10 bases separated the two germline ends. Germline V lookup: CDR1 MNHEY, CDR2 SVGAGI. CDR3 bases: TGTGCCAGCAGTTCCACCGGGGGCTCCTACGAGCAGTACTTC. It encodes CASSSTGGSYEQYF.

The chain employs TRBV4-1 and TRBJ2-7; 10 positions match TRBD2. The CDR3 runs 15 residues. CDR1 is MGHRA, CDR2 YSYEKL, per germline. The junction had 7 bases not matched to a gene; V was cut back by 4 bases and J by 4 bases. The CDR3 bases are TGCGCCAGCAGCCTTCGGCTAGCGGGAGTTTACGAGCAGTACTTC. It codes for CASSLRLAGVYEQYF.

The gene calls are TRBV4-1 and TRBJ2-6, with D perhaps being TRBD1 or TRBD2 (5 bases each). CDR3 length equals 19 residues. V was trimmed by 5 bases and J by 0 bases, leaving 20 bases between them. Germline values: CDR1 MGHRA, CDR2 YSYEKL. CDR3 coding DNA: TGCGCCAGCAGCGGCACCCGGGGATTGGGGACCTCTGGGGCCAACGTCCTGACTTTC. It yields the protein CASSGTRGLGTSGANVLTF.

The V call is TRBV10-3, the J call TRBJ1-5; D gene uncertain. The V and J ends lost 1 base and 1 base respectively, with 8 bases between them. This CDR3 has 15 residues. Germline values: CDR1 ENHRY, CDR2 SYGVKD. CDR3 protein: CAISEYVGSNQPQHF. CDR3 in DNA: TGTGCCATCAGTGAGTATGTGGGGAGCAATCAGCCCCAGCATTTT.

This chain links TRBV19 with TRBJ2-1; TRBD2 matches 14 bases. J was trimmed by 3 bases and V by 4 bases; bases with no gene match: 8. Germline-derived CDR1 and CDR2 are LNHDA and SQIVND (reference sequence). The CDR3 sequence is 18 residues long. CDR3: CASSTSGLAGEVYNEQFF. The CDR3 DNA sequence: TGTGCCAGTAGTACCTCGGGACTAGCGGGAGAAGTCTACAATGAGCAGTTCTTC.

The V call is TRBV5-1, the J call TRBJ2-1, with 7 bases that match TRBD2. The CDR3 is 15 residues long. With 0 bases clipped from V and 5 bases from J, the junction kept 5 bases outside the gene matches. The germline CDR1 and CDR2 sequences are SGHRS and YFSETQ. Written as DNA, the CDR3 is TGCGCCAGCAGCTTGGAAGCGGGGTTCCACAATGAGCAGTTCTTC. This translates into CASSLEAGFHNEQFF.

This clone has more than one count but fewer than ten. V and J are TRBV4-1 and TRBJ2-1; 15 nucleotides line up with TRBD2. CDR3 length: 18 residues. Losses at the gene ends were 0 bases for V and 8 bases for J; bases not matched to a gene: 8. The germline gives CDR1 MGHRA, CDR2 YSYEKL. The CDR3 sequence is CASSQDRTSGGVRHEQFF. The DNA of the CDR3 is TGCGCCAGCAGCCAAGATCGGACTAGCGGGGGGGTTCGGCATGAGCAGTTCTTC.

This chain uses TRBV28 with TRBJ1-5; D remains ambiguous. The CDR3 consists of 13 residues. Trimming cost V 1 base and J 4 bases, with 5 bases left between them. Germline lookup yields CDR1 MDHEN and CDR2 SYDVKM. The CDR3 bases are TGTGCCAGCAGTTTATTGGGGAATCAGCCCCAGCATTTT. This gives the protein CASSLLGNQPQHF.

V and J are TRBV5-1 and TRBJ2-4, with 10 bases that match TRBD2. This CDR3 is built from 16 residues. V shed 1 base, J shed 3 bases, and the junction held 4 bases outside the gene matches. CDR1 SGHRS and CDR2 YFSETQ come from the germline V gene. CDR3 sequence: CASSLLAGVDKNIQYF. CDR3 nucleotides: TGCGCCAGCAGCTTGCTAGCGGGAGTGGACAAAAACATTCAGTACTTC.

This chain uses TRBV30 with TRBJ2-3; D possibly corresponds to TRBD2 (5 bases). Between the trimmed V and J ends, which lost 5 bases and 0 bases, there was a span of 12 bases. Germline lookup yields CDR1 GTSNPN and CDR2 SVGIG (reference sequence). The length of the CDR3 is 14 residues. CDR3 region: CAWVPAVSTDTQYF. The CDR3 DNA reads TGTGCCTGGGTCCCAGCGGTAAGCACAGATACGCAGTATTTT.

The CDR3 here is CASSEPGAGYEQYF. As DNA, the CDR3 is TGCGCCAGCAGTGAGCCCGGGGCGGGATACGAGCAGTACTTC. The chain links TRBV10-1 to TRBJ2-7; D may be TRBD2 (6 bases). The V and J ends lost 2 bases and 4 bases respectively, with 12 bases between them. CDR1 and CDR2 (germline): WNHNN, SYGVQD (reference sequence). This CDR3 contains 14 residues.

The chain carries TRBV9 and TRBJ1-1, with TRBD1 matching 7 bases. The V gene end was trimmed by 3 bases and the J gene end by 10 bases; junction bases not matched to a gene: 3. The germline V gene encodes CDR1 SGDLS and CDR2 YYNGEE. The CDR3 has 11 amino acids. CDR3 amino acids: CASSGQGIAFF. In DNA, the CDR3 is TGTGCCAGCAGCGGACAGGGTATAGCTTTCTTT.

The chain has TRBV19 and TRBJ2-5; D not certain. Germline assignment: CDR1 LNHDA and CDR2 SQIVND (reference sequence). Between the trimmed V and J ends, which lost 6 bases and 2 bases, there was a span of 13 bases. The CDR3 totals 14 residues. In DNA, the CDR3 is TGTGCCAGTAGCCCACCGGCGGAACAAGAGACCCAGTACTTC. Translating it yields CASSPPAEQETQYF.

Only one count was recorded for this clone. V usage is TRBV6-5 and J usage is TRBJ1-1; D possibly corresponds to TRBD1 (5 bases). Per the germline V gene, CDR1 is MNHEY and CDR2 is SVGAGI. This CDR3 region has 13 residues. V gave up 0 bases and J gave up 6 bases, with 8 bases separating them. The CDR3 sequence is CASSYSTGPEAFF. The CDR3 coding sequence is TGTGCCAGCAGTTACTCTACAGGTCCTGAAGCTTTCTTT.

This rearrangement joins TRBV11-2 to TRBJ2-5; D unclear. The DNA end is more similar to TRBJ2-7, so the J call may be wrong. The CDR3 has 11 residues. Germline CDR1 SGHAT, CDR2 FQNNGV. The CDR3 region is CASSLNYEQYF. The CDR3 region has the DNA TGTGCCAGCAGCCTCAATTACGAGCAGTACTTC.

This rearrangement joins TRBV15 to TRBJ2-1; 9 bases are shared with TRBD2. V trimming: 0 bases; J trimming: 7 bases; junction bases outside the gene matches: 10. Germline lookup yields CDR1 LNHNV and CDR2 YYDKDF (reference sequence). This CDR3 is built from 17 residues. CDR3 in amino acids: CATSRERGGRAWNEQFF. The CDR3 coding sequence is TGTGCCACCAGCAGAGAGCGGGGCGGGAGGGCCTGGAATGAGCAGTTCTTC. The entire variable domain, with the rest obtained from reference TRBV15 and TRBJ2-1, is as follows: DAMVIQNPRYQVTQFGKPVTLSCSQTLNHNVMYWYQQKSSQAPKLLFHYYDKDFNNEADTPDNFQSRRPNTSFCFLDIRSPGLGDTAMYLCATSRERGGRAWNEQFFGPGTRLTVL.

This clone has just one count. The V and J genes are TRBV5-1 and TRBJ1-1, with D unclear. The CDR3 contains 14 residues. Germline-derived CDR1 and CDR2 are SGHRS and YFSETQ. The V end was cut by 3 bases, the J end by 1 base, with 10 bases between. CDR3 in DNA: TGCGCCAGCAGCTCGTTAATGGAGAACACTGAAGCTTTCTTT. It is translated as CASSSLMENTEAFF.

This chain uses TRBV6-1 with TRBJ1-5, with D hard to call. V lost 2 bases and J 1 base, leaving 9 bases between the germline ends. Per the germline V gene, CDR1 is MNHNS and CDR2 is SASEGT. CDR3 length: 15 residues. As DNA, the CDR3 is TGTGCCAGCAGTGAATGGCATATGAGCAATCAGCCCCAGCATTTT. It yields the protein CASSEWHMSNQPQHF.

V gene TRBV19 combines with J gene TRBJ2-3; D is perhaps TRBD2 (6 bases). Trimming stripped 5 bases from V and 3 bases from J, with 15 bases between. The germline V gene has CDR1 LNHDA and CDR2 SQIVND (reference sequence). The CDR3 runs 15 residues. CDR3 in amino acids: CASSPTGSNTDTQYF. In DNA form, the CDR3 reads TGTGCCAGTAGTCCCACCGGGAGTAATACAGATACGCAGTATTTT.

A single count supports this clone. The chain uses TRBV19 and TRBJ2-3, with D perhaps TRBD2 (6 bases). V lost 5 bases and J lost 0, with 12 bases in between. The CDR3 length is 15 residues. CDR1 LNHDA and CDR2 SQIVND come from the germline V gene (reference sequence). The CDR3 bases are TGTGCCAGTAGTTACTTAGCGGCTAGCACAGATACGCAGTATTTT. Amino acids: CASSYLAASTDTQYF.

This clone was detected a few times. V gene TRBV6-1 combines with J gene TRBJ2-3, with 12 bases identical to TRBD2. V lost 4 bases, J lost 4 bases, and 6 bases stayed unmatched. The CDR3 runs 16 residues. Germline CDR1 is MNHNS and CDR2 is SASEGT. Here the CDR3 reads CASSGASGGASDTQYF. CDR3 DNA sequence: TGTGCCAGCAGTGGCGCTAGCGGGGGGGCCTCAGATACGCAGTATTTT.

V and J are TRBV7-9 and TRBJ2-1; TRBD2 aligns across 12 bases. Unmatched junction bases numbered 13, after V lost 6 bases and J lost 1 base. The CDR3 covers 19 residues. Germline V gene data show CDR1 as SEHNR and CDR2 as FQNEAQ (reference sequence). The CDR3 sequence is CASSRWASGGGKSYNEQFF. DNA for the CDR3: TGTGCCAGCAGTCGATGGGCTAGCGGGGGGGGGAAATCCTACAATGAGCAGTTCTTC.